These 13 T cell receptor beta chains came from one sample sequenced in a study of Ad26.COV2.S vaccination and SARS-CoV-2 variants. Produced via immunoSEQ multiplex PCR; TCRdb's table is partial and in-frame only. The sample holds about 680,000 clones; roughly nine tenths are singletons and the top ten take over 1.3%. Indicated treatment: roughly 18 received Ad26.COV2.S at low or high dose, single or two shots; about 5 received placebo; per-sample allocation not given. At day 63 after the first vaccine or placebo injection, samples were drawn. Source: peripheral blood, taken in a trial of Ad26.COV2.S vaccine versus placebo. Receptor source: a person between 18 and 65 years old who received the Ad26.COV2.S COVID-19 vaccine or a placebo.

This clone appeared a single time. V usage is TRBV9 and J usage is TRBJ2-3; TRBD2 matches at 11 bases. The CDR3 is made up of 18 amino acids. The J segment lost 2 bases and the V segment lost 4 bases, leaving 12 bases of the junction unmatched. Germline V CDR1 and CDR2: SGDLS, YYNGEE. The CDR3 DNA is TGTGCCAGCAGCCCCCTAAGGGCTAGCGGGGGGACCACAGATACGCAGTATTTT. Translation gives CASSPLRASGGTTDTQYF.

The chain has TRBV7-2 and TRBJ2-5; D not resolved. Trimming pared 4 bases from V and 5 bases from J, leaving 11 bases between. Germline values: CDR1 SGHTA, CDR2 FQGNSA. The CDR3 runs to 13 residues. The CDR3 DNA reads TGTGCCAGCAGCTCAAGACTTAGCGAGACCCAGTACTTC. As protein: CASSSRLSETQYF.

The sample holds a few counts of this clone. The CDR3, as DNA: TGTGCCAGCAGCCACGACAGCTACGAGCAGTACTTC. Its translation: CASSHDSYEQYF. The genes are TRBV7-9 and TRBJ2-7; tentatively, D is TRBD1 (5 bases). Germline lookup yields CDR1 SEHNR and CDR2 FQNEAQ (reference sequence). V lost 5 bases, J lost 3 bases, and 8 bases lay in between. The CDR3 loop spans 12 amino acids. Filled out from reference TRBV7-9 and TRBJ2-7, the complete variable domain reads DTGVSQNPRHKITKRGQNVTFRCDPISEHNRLYWYRQTLGQGPEFLTYFQNEAQLEKSRLLSDRFSAERPKGSFSTLEIQRTEQGDSAMYLCASSHDSYEQYFGPGTRLTVT.

V is TRBV7-8 and J is TRBJ1-3; D is uncertain. V shed 5 bases and J shed 3 bases, with 11 bases lying between them. The CDR3 consists of 14 residues. Germline CDR1 is SGHVS and CDR2 is FQNEAQ. The CDR3 DNA follows: TGTGCCAGCAGCCAGAGGGAGTTTGGAAACACCATATATTTT. Encoded protein: CASSQREFGNTIYF.

This chain links TRBV14 with TRBJ1-4; D ambiguous. Looked up from germline, CDR1 is SGHDN and CDR2 is FVKESK. The CDR3 length is 15 residues. With 1 base removed from V and 13 bases from J, the gap between germline ends came to 19 bases. The CDR3 DNA sequence: TGTGCCAGCAGCCAAGTTGGATGGGGTGGGCAGACACTGTTTTTT. This gives the protein CASSQVGWGGQTLFF.

This clone has a single count. J is TRBJ1-4 and V is TRBV15; D is perhaps TRBD1 (5 bases). Germline V CDR1 and CDR2: LNHNV, YYDKDF (reference sequence). The CDR3 consists of 17 residues. Trimming removed 0 bases at V and 3 bases at J, with 14 bases between. CDR3 protein: CATSRDRSGPANEKLFF. In DNA form, the CDR3 reads TGTGCCACCAGCAGAGATCGGTCGGGGCCGGCTAATGAAAAACTGTTTTTT.

The chain links TRBV6-1 to TRBJ1-1, with unresolved D. Trimming removed 1 base at V and 5 bases at J, with 8 bases between. This CDR3 comprises 13 residues. Per the germline V gene, CDR1 is MNHNS and CDR2 is SASEGT. The CDR3, as DNA: TGTGCCAGCAGTGAAGTGGGGTGGACTGAAGCTTTCTTT. It encodes CASSEVGWTEAFF.

This clone was seen a handful of times. This sequence joins TRBV6-5 and TRBJ1-5; possibly TRBD1 for D (5 bases). V was pared by 0 bases and J by 2 bases, with 8 bases between. Germline V gives CDR1 MNHEY, CDR2 SVGAGI. There are 15 residues in the CDR3. The CDR3 DNA is TGTGCCAGCAGTTACTCAGGGGTTGGCAATCAGCCCCAGCATTTT. Translation: CASSYSGVGNQPQHF.

The CDR3 sequence is CASSIDLAGGYNEQFF. The DNA of the CDR3 is TGTGCCAGTAGTATAGACCTAGCGGGGGGGTACAATGAGCAGTTCTTC. V usage is TRBV19 and J usage is TRBJ2-1; 12 bases fit TRBD2. Trimming at V came to 0 bases and at J to 4 bases, leaving 1 base not matched to a gene. Germline V lookup: CDR1 LNHDA, CDR2 SQIVND (reference sequence). The CDR3 sequence is 16 residues long.

The genes are TRBV29-1 and TRBJ2-2; the match to TRBD2 covers 15 bases. The germline V gene has CDR1 SQVTM and CDR2 ANQGSEA. Germline trimming cut 3 bases from V and 5 bases from J; bases unmatched to any gene: 13. This CDR3 spans 19 amino acids. The CDR3 reads CSVEGRTSGRALGTGELFF. The CDR3 DNA reads as TGCAGCGTTGAGGGGCGGACTAGCGGGAGGGCCCTGGGGACCGGGGAGCTGTTTTTT.

V gene TRBV7-2 combines with J gene TRBJ2-3; 7 nucleotides match TRBD1. The CDR3 has 15 amino acids. V gave up 5 bases and J gave up 5 bases; unmatched junction bases: 10. Germline assignment: CDR1 SGHTA and CDR2 FQGNSA. This CDR3 is CASSTSPDRQDTQYF. For the CDR3, the DNA is TGTGCCAGCAGCACTTCCCCGGACAGGCAAGATACGCAGTATTTT.

V is TRBV15 and J is TRBJ1-2; no clear D gene. V was pared by 0 bases and J by 13 bases, with 15 bases between. In germline, CDR1 is LNHNV, CDR2 YYDKDF (reference sequence). The CDR3 has 13 amino acids. The CDR3 here is CATSRDVVTGITF. In nucleotides, the CDR3 is TGTGCCACCAGCAGAGATGTTGTAACGGGGATCACCTTC. Supplemented by reference TRBV15 and TRBJ1-2, the full variable domain reads DAMVIQNPRYQVTQFGKPVTLSCSQTLNHNVMYWYQQKSSQAPKLLFHYYDKDFNNEADTPDNFQSRRPNTSFCFLDIRSPGLGDTAMYLCATSRDVVTGITFGSGTRLTVV.

The DNA of the CDR3 is TGTGCCAGCAATTTACAGGGGACAGGGAGCACTGAAGCTTTCTTT. This sequence encodes CASNLQGTGSTEAFF. V and J are TRBV6-6 and TRBJ1-1; 9 bases align to TRBD1. Unmatched junction bases numbered 10, after V lost 7 bases and J lost 4 bases. Germline values: CDR1 MNHNY, CDR2 SVGAGI (reference sequence). The CDR3 has 15 residues.